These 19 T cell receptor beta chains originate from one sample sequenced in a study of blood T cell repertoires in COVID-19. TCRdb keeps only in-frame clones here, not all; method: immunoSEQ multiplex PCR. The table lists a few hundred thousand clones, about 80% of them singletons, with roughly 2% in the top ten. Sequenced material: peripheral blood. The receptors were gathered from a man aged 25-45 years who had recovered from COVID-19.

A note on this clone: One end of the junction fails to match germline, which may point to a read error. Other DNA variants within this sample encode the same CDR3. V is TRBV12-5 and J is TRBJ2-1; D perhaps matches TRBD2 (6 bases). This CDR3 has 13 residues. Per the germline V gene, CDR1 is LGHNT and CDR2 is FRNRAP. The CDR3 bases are TGTGCTAGTGGCAGGGACTCCCACAATGAGCAGTTCTTC. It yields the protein CASGRDSHNEQFF.

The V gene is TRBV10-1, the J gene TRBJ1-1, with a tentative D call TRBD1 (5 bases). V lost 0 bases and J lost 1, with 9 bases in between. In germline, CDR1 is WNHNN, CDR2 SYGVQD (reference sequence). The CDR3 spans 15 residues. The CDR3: CASSESTAGNTEAFF. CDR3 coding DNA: TGCGCCAGCAGTGAGTCGACAGCGGGGAACACTGAAGCTTTCTTT.

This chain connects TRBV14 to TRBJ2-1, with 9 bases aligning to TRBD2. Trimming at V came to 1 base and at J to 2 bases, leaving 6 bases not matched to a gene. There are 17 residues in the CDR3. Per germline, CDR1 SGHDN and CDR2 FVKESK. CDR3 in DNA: TGTGCCAGCAGCCAAGGGTTTAGCGGGGGACCCTACAATGAGCAGTTCTTC. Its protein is CASSQGFSGGPYNEQFF.

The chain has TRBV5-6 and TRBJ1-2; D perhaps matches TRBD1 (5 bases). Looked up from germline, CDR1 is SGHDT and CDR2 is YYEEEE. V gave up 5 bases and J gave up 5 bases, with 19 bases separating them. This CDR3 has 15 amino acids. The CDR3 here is CASRKERDSLYGYTF. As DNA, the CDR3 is TGTGCCAGCAGGAAGGAGAGGGACTCTCTATATGGCTACACCTTC.

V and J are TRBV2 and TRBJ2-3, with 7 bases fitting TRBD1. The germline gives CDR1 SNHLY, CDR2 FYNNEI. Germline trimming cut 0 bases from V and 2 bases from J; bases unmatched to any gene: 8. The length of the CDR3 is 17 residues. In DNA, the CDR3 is TGTGCCAGCAGTGAAGCGCTTAAGACAGGGTCCACAGATACGCAGTATTTT. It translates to CASSEALKTGSTDTQYF.

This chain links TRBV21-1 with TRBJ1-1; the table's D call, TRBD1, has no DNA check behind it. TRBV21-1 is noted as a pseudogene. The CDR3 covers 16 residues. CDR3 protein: CASSASEDSGGDEAFF. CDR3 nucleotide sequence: TGTGCCAGCAGCGCTTCCGAAGATTCAGGGGGCGACGAAGCTTTCTTT.

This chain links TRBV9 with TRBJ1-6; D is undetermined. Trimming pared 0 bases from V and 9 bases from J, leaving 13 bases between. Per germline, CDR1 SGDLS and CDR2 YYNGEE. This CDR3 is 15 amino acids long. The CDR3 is CASSVEALRGSPLHF. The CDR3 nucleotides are TGTGCCAGCAGCGTAGAGGCCCTCCGGGGTTCACCCCTCCACTTT.

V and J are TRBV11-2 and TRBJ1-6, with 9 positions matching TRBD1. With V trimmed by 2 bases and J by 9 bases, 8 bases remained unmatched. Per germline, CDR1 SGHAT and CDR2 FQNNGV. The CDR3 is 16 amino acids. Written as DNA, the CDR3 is TGTGCCAGCAGCTTAAATTCACAGGGGGCAGCTTCACCCCTCCACTTT. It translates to CASSLNSQGAASPLHF. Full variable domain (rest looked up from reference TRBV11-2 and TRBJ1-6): EAGVAQSPRYKIIEKRQSVAFWCNPISGHATLYWYQQILGQGPKLLIQFQNNGVVDDSQLPKDRFSAERLKGVDSTLKIQPAKLEDSAVYLCASSLNSQGAASPLHFGNGTRLTVT.

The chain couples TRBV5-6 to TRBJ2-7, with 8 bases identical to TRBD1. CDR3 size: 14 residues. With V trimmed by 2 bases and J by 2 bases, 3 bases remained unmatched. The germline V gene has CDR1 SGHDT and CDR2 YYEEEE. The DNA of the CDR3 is TGTGCCAGCAGCTTAGGGACAGGAGCCTACGAGCAGTACGTC. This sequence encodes CASSLGTGAYEQYV.

The CDR3 sequence: CASSYSGTGARATQYF. The CDR3 DNA is TGTGCCAGCAGTTACTCAGGGACAGGGGCTCGGGCGACCCAGTACTTC. The V and J genes are TRBV6-5 and TRBJ2-5; 10 bases align to TRBD1. CDR1 MNHEY and CDR2 SVGAGI come from the germline V gene. CDR3 length: 16 amino acids. The J segment lost 7 bases and the V segment lost 0 bases, leaving 8 bases of the junction unmatched.

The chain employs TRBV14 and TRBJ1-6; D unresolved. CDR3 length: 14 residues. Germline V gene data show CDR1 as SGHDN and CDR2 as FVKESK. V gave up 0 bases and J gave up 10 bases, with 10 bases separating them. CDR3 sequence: CASSQETTPSPLHF. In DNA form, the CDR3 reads TGTGCCAGCAGCCAAGAAACGACACCATCACCCCTCCACTTT.

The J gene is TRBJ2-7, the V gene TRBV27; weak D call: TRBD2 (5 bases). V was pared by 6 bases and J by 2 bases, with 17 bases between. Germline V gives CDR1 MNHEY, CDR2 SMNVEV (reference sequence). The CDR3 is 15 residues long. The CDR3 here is CASSLDPGIPYEQYV. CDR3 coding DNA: TGTGCCAGCAGCCTCGACCCCGGGATCCCCTACGAGCAGTACGTC.

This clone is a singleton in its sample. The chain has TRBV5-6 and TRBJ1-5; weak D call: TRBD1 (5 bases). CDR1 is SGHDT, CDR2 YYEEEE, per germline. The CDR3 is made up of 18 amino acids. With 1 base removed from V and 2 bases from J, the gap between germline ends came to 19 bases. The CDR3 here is CASSLWGRGLGGNQPQHF. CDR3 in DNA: TGTGCCAGCAGCTTGTGGGGGAGGGGTCTAGGTGGCAATCAGCCCCAGCATTTT.

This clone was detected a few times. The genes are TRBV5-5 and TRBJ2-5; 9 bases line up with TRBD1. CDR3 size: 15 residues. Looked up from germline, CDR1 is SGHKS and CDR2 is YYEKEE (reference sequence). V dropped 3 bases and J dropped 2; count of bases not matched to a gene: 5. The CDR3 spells CASSSPGTGQETQYF. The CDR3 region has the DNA TGTGCCAGCAGCTCCCCCGGGACAGGGCAAGAGACCCAGTACTTC. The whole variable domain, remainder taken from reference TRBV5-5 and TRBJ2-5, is DAGVTQSPTHLIKTRGQQVTLRCSPISGHKSVSWYQQVLGQGPQFIFQYYEKEERGRGNFPDRFSARQFPNYSSELNVNALLLGDSALYLCASSSPGTGQETQYFGPGTRLLVL.

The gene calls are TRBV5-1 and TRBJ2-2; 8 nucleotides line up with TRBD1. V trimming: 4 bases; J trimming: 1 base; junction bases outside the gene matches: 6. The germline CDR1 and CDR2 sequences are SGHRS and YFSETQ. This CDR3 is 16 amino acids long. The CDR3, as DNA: TGCGCCAGCAGCCGGACAGGGATCATGAACACCGGGGAGCTGTTTTTT. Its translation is CASSRTGIMNTGELFF.

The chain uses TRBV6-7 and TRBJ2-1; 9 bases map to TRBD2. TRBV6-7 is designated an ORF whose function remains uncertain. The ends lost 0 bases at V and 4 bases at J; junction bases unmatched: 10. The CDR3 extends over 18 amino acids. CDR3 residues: CASSYSWSLAGKYNEQFF. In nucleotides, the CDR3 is TGTGCCAGCAGTTACTCATGGTCGCTAGCGGGGAAATACAATGAGCAGTTCTTC.

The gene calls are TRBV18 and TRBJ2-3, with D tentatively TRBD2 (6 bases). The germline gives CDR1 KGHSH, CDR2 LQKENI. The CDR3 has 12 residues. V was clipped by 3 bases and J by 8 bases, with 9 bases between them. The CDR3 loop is CASSPEGVTQYF. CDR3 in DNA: TGTGCCAGCTCACCGGAGGGTGTTACGCAGTATTTT.

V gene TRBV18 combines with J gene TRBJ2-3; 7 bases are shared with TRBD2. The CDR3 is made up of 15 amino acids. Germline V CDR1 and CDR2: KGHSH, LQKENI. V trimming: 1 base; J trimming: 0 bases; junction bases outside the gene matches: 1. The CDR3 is CASSPRSGSTDTQYF. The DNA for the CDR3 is TGTGCCAGCTCACCACGTAGCGGGAGCACAGATACGCAGTATTTT.

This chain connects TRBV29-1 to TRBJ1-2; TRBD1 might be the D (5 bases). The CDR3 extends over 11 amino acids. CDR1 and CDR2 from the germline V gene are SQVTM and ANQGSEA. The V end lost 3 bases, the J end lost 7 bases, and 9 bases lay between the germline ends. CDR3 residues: CSVDAGFGYTF. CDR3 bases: TGCAGCGTTGATGCAGGGTTTGGCTACACCTTC. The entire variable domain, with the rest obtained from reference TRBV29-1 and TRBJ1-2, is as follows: SAVISQKPSRDICQRGTSLTIQCQVDSQVTMMFWYRQQPGQSLTLIATANQGSEATYESGFVIDKFPISRPNLTFSTLTVSNMSPEDSSIYLCSVDAGFGYTFGSGTRLTVV.